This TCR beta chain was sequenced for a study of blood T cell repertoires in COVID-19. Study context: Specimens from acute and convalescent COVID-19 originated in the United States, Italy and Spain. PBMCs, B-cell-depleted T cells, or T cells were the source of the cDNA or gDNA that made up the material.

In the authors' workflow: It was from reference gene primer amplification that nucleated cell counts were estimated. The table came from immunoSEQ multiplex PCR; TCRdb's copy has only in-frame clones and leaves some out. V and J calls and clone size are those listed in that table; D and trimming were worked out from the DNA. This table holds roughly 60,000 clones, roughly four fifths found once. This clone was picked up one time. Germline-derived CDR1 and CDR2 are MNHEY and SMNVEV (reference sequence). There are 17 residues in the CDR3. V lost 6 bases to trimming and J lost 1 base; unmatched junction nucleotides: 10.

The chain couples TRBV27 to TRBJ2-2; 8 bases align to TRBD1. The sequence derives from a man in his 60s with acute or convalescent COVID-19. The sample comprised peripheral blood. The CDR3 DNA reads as TGTGCCAGCAGCCGTCACGGGACAGGAGTGAACACCGGGGAGCTGTTTTTT. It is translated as CASSRHGTGVNTGELFF.